The 3 T cell receptor beta chains listed next were all sequenced from one sample in a study of T cell responses to AZD1222 COVID-19 vaccine. TCRdb keeps only in-frame clones here, not all; method: immunoSEQ multiplex PCR. The sample carries 120,000 or so clones, approximately 89% recorded once. Material: peripheral blood, obtained on day 0 of AZD1222 vaccination. All receptors derive from an adult in good health.

This rearrangement joins TRBV27 to TRBJ1-4; D not resolved. Looked up from germline, CDR1 is MNHEY and CDR2 is SMNVEV (reference sequence). This CDR3 comprises 17 residues. V was shortened by 3 bases and J by 0 bases, with 14 bases between the two germline ends. The CDR3 DNA sequence: TGTGCCAGCAGTTTTACCCACCCTGATGCAACTAATGAAAAACTGTTTTTT. It yields the protein CASSFTHPDATNEKLFF.

V is TRBV9 and J is TRBJ2-1; tentative D call: TRBD2 (6 bases). Trimming stripped 6 bases from V and 0 bases from J, with 19 bases between. The CDR3 spans 17 residues. Germline CDR1 reads SGDLS; CDR2 reads YYNGEE. The CDR3 spells CASTPNGRGSSYNEQFF. DNA of the CDR3: TGTGCCAGCACCCCCAACGGGAGAGGAAGCTCCTACAATGAGCAGTTCTTC.

This clone was counted only a few times. CDR3 in DNA: TGTGCCAGCAGCTTAAGAGGGCCAGGAGAGACCCAGTACTTC. Amino acid sequence: CASSLRGPGETQYF. The chain couples TRBV7-2 to TRBJ2-5; D is possibly TRBD2 (5 bases). V was shortened by 2 bases and J by 4 bases, with 11 bases between the two germline ends. Germline V gives CDR1 SGHTA, CDR2 FQGNSA. The CDR3 loop spans 14 amino acids.